One sample yielded the 16 T cell receptor beta chains listed below, sequenced in a study of blood T cells in healthy people across ages. A J-beta primer mix and a sample-barcoded 5' primer were used in a second PCR of roughly 6 to 11 cycles. In TCRdb, the 5' RACE reads were re-called with MiXCR into one record per CDR3 protein. This table holds about 830,000 distinct CDR3 sequences, roughly 60% found once. Sequencing input: blood. The receptor source for this set is a man younger than 45 in good health.

The chain combines TRBV12-3 or TRBV12-4 with TRBJ2-1; TRBD2 aligns across 15 bases. The CDR3 covers 18 residues. The trim removed 6 bases at V and 3 bases at J, leaving 9 bases unmatched. The CDR3 nucleotides read TGTGCCAGCAGCCGTCCCGGGACTAGCGGGGGGATCTACAATGAGCAGTTCTTC. Translating gives CASSRPGTSGGIYNEQFF.

This clonotype has more than one count but fewer than ten. J is TRBJ2-1 and V is TRBV9; D not certain. The CDR3 loop spans 14 amino acids. Deletions cut 0 bases from V and 7 bases from J, with 11 bases between. Looked up from germline, CDR1 is SGDLS and CDR2 is YYNGEE. This CDR3 reads CASSVAGGRNEQFF. In DNA, the CDR3 is TGTGCCAGCAGCGTAGCGGGTGGTCGGAATGAGCAGTTCTTC.

This clonotype was recorded only once. This chain joins TRBV20-1 and TRBJ2-1; possible D gene TRBD1, 6 bases. CDR3 length: 15 residues. Germline CDR1 DFQATT, CDR2 SNEGSKA (reference sequence). V lost 0 bases, J lost 13 bases, and 22 bases lay in between. The CDR3 DNA sequence: TGCAGTGCTAGAGATAAACAGGGTTATCGTGAGACCCAGTTCTTC. It translates to CSARDKQGYRETQFF.

The rearrangement uses TRBV21-1 and TRBJ1-2. TRBV21-1 is a documented pseudogene. The length of the CDR3 is 16 residues. The CDR3 loop is CASSKGGRRTTYGYTF. The CDR3 region has the DNA TGTGCCAGCAGCAAGGGAGGGCGCCGGACTACCTATGGCTACACCTTC.

J is TRBJ1-2 and V is TRBV20-1; perhaps TRBD1 as D (5 bases). With 2 bases removed from V and 2 bases from J, the gap between germline ends came to 18 bases. In germline, CDR1 is DFQATT, CDR2 SNEGSKA (reference sequence). This CDR3 comprises 16 residues. The CDR3 coding sequence is TGCAGTGCTAGAATCAACAGGCTCCCAGTCAACTATGGCTACACCTTC. Amino acids: CSARINRLPVNYGYTF.

CDR3 region: CASSLQGVNTDTQYF. CDR3 sequence (DNA): TGTGCCAGCAGCTTACAGGGGGTCAACACAGATACGCAGTATTTT. The chain recombines TRBV11-2 with TRBJ2-3, with TRBD1 matching 7 bases. CDR1 and CDR2 from the germline V gene are SGHAT and FQNNGV. V shed 2 bases, J shed 2 bases, and the junction held 4 bases outside the gene matches. The CDR3 consists of 15 residues.

The chain couples TRBV29-1 to TRBJ1-1; 7 bases agree with TRBD1. This CDR3 is built from 13 residues. Germline trimming cut 6 bases from V and 3 bases from J; bases unmatched to any gene: 7. Germline CDR1 and CDR2: SQVTM and ANQGSEA. CDR3 DNA: TGCAGCGTCACGGACAGGTTGGACACTGAAGCTTTCTTT. It is translated as CSVTDRLDTEAFF. Together with reference TRBV29-1 and TRBJ1-1, the CDR3 gives the full variable domain: SAVISQKPSRDICQRGTSLTIQCQVDSQVTMMFWYRQQPGQSLTLIATANQGSEATYESGFVIDKFPISRPNLTFSTLTVSNMSPEDSSIYLCSVTDRLDTEAFFGQGTRLTVV.

This clonotype appeared a few times. The V call is TRBV2, the J call TRBJ2-5; no clear D gene. The V end was cut by 3 bases, the J end by 7 bases, with 6 bases between. Germline CDR1 SNHLY, CDR2 FYNNEI. The CDR3 has 11 residues. CDR3 sequence (DNA): TGTGCCAGCAGTGAGGTTGGGACCCAGTACTTC. Its translation is CASSEVGTQYF.

J is TRBJ2-1 and V is TRBV9, with a tentative D call TRBD1 (6 bases). This CDR3 spans 16 amino acids. V was trimmed by 3 bases and J by 4 bases, leaving 17 bases between them. Germline CDR1 SGDLS, CDR2 YYNGEE. The CDR3: CASSAEGESWYNEQFF. CDR3 bases: TGTGCCAGCAGCGCAGAGGGGGAGTCTTGGTACAATGAGCAGTTCTTC. The full variable domain, its missing parts supplied by reference TRBV9 and TRBJ2-1, is DSGVTQTPKHLITATGQRVTLRCSPRSGDLSVYWYQQSLDQGLQFLIQYYNGEERAKGNILERFSAQQFPDLHSELNLSSLELGDSALYFCASSAEGESWYNEQFFGPGTRLTVL.

The chain uses TRBV20-1 and TRBJ1-2, with 11 bases lining up with TRBD1. Germline CDR1 reads DFQATT; CDR2 reads SNEGSKA (reference sequence). The J segment lost 4 bases and the V segment lost 3 bases, leaving 4 bases of the junction unmatched. CDR3 length: 14 amino acids. The CDR3: CSASEGQGVYGYTF. Here the CDR3 DNA reads TGCAGTGCTAGTGAGGGACAGGGGGTCTATGGCTACACCTTC.

This clonotype has only a few counts. CDR3 in amino acids: CASSLATSGGVSSYEQYF. CDR3 nucleotides: TGTGCCAGCAGCTTAGCGACTAGCGGGGGGGTTAGCTCCTACGAGCAGTACTTC. The chain joins TRBV7-2 to TRBJ2-7, with 14 bases matching TRBD2. CDR3 length: 18 residues. Trimming cost V 0 bases and J 0 bases; bases outside gene matches: 4. Germline CDR1 and CDR2: SGHTA and FQGNSA.

The chain recombines TRBV6-5 with TRBJ2-1; D ambiguous. Germline V gives CDR1 MNHEY, CDR2 SVGAGI. Trimming stripped 0 bases from V and 5 bases from J, with 8 bases between. CDR3 length: 14 residues. CDR3 amino acids: CASSYSMGNNEQFF. The CDR3 DNA reads as TGTGCCAGCAGTTACTCGATGGGTAACAATGAGCAGTTCTTC.

This clonotype has more than one count but fewer than ten. V usage is TRBV7-9 and J usage is TRBJ2-3, with 8 bases lining up with TRBD1. This CDR3 has 15 residues. V shed 5 bases and J 1 base; nucleotides not matched to a gene: 5. CDR1 is SEHNR and CDR2 is FQNEAQ in the germline V gene (reference sequence). CDR3 residues: CASSPTGQGTDTQYF. In nucleotides, the CDR3 is TGTGCCAGCAGCCCGACGGGACAGGGCACAGATACGCAGTATTTT.

The chain has TRBV5-6 and TRBJ2-3, with 8 bases that match TRBD2. The CDR3 has 16 residues. Trimming at V came to 0 bases and at J to 2 bases, leaving 5 bases not matched to a gene. Looked up from germline, CDR1 is SGHDT and CDR2 is YYEEEE. CDR3 sequence: CASSLAGGGLTDTQYF. CDR3 nucleotides: TGTGCCAGCAGCTTGGCCGGCGGGGGGCTCACAGATACGCAGTATTTT.

This chain joins TRBV6-2 or TRBV6-3 and TRBJ2-7; possibly TRBD2 for D (5 bases). The J call may be wrong; the DNA end is better matched by TRBJ2-5. The CDR3 has 18 residues. CDR1 MNHEY and CDR2 SVGEGT come from the germline V gene. Here the CDR3 reads CASSYSKNWTPAQETQYF. CDR3 coding DNA: TGTGCCAGCAGTTACTCGAAAAATTGGACTCCCGCCCAAGAGACCCAGTACTTC.

The CDR3 bases are TGTGCCTGGAGTGTACTATCCCGCAACGAGCAGTACTTC. It specifies CAWSVLSRNEQYF. The rearrangement uses TRBV30 and TRBJ2-7; D gene uncertain. V lost 0 bases and J 5 bases, leaving 11 bases between the germline ends. Germline lookup yields CDR1 GTSNPN and CDR2 SVGIG (reference sequence). CDR3 length: 13 residues.